The 13 T cell receptor beta chains below were found in one sample sequenced in a study of cytomegalovirus exposure and HLA in healthy donors. In the PCR, 60 Vbeta and 13 Jbeta primers were used. Method: immunoSEQ multiplex PCR; TCRdb's copy keeps in-frame clones and lacks some. The sample has roughly 93,000 clones, 74% seen once. Material for sequencing was PBMCs. The receptors were sampled from a male donor in good health and CMV-seronegative.

This sequence joins TRBV27 and TRBJ1-5; D possibly corresponds to TRBD1 (5 bases). Germline CDR1 and CDR2: MNHEY and SMNVEV (reference sequence). Trimming took off 4 bases at V and 5 bases at J, with 12 bases between the two ends. The CDR3 length is 14 residues. CDR3: CASSWRGDDQPQHF. The CDR3 DNA reads as TGTGCCAGCAGTTGGAGGGGAGATGATCAGCCCCAGCATTTT.

The chain links TRBV2 to TRBJ2-7; the match to TRBD1 covers 7 bases. The CDR3 sequence is 12 residues long. From germline, CDR1 is SNHLY and CDR2 FYNNEI. J was trimmed by 4 bases and V by 9 bases; bases with no gene match: 6. The CDR3 is CASNDRVYEQYF. The DNA of the CDR3 is TGTGCCAGTAATGACAGGGTGTACGAGCAGTACTTC.

The chain links TRBV4-2 to TRBJ1-1; a weak D match, TRBD1 (5 bases). Trimming left V 4 bases short and J 6 bases short, with 12 bases between. CDR3 size: 13 residues. The germline CDR1 and CDR2 sequences are LGHNA and YNFKEQ. The CDR3 coding sequence is TGTGCCAGCAGCCTAAGGGGAGGCGCTGAAGCTTTCTTT. This codes for CASSLRGGAEAFF.

This clone appeared many times. The rearrangement links TRBV6-5 to TRBJ1-2, with 11 bases identical to TRBD1. The CDR3 is made up of 15 amino acids. Germline V gene sequence: CDR1 MNHEY, CDR2 SVGAGI. Trimming removed 7 bases from V and 6 bases from J; junction bases left unmatched: 10. The CDR3 bases are TGTGCCAGCACCTGGGGGGACAGGGGGATCGATGGCTACACCTTC. Residues: CASTWGDRGIDGYTF.

J is TRBJ1-1 and V is TRBV7-9; tentatively, D is TRBD1 (5 bases). Per the germline V gene, CDR1 is SEHNR and CDR2 is FQNEAQ (reference sequence). The CDR3 consists of 17 residues. V lost 5 bases to trimming and J lost 4 bases, with 23 bases between them. The CDR3 DNA reads as TGTGCCAGCAGCGGATCCGGGACCCAGGCCGGGGGCACTGAAGCTTTCTTT. Its protein product is CASSGSGTQAGGTEAFF.

This rearrangement joins TRBV7-8 to TRBJ2-7; 14 positions agree with TRBD2. V lost 1 base, J lost 6 bases, and 11 bases stayed unmatched. The CDR3 is 18 amino acids. Per germline, CDR1 SGHVS and CDR2 FQNEAQ. The CDR3 DNA is TGTGCCAGCAGCTTAGGAGGGGGACTAGCGGGAGCCGGTCGCGAGCAGTACTTC. Amino acid sequence: CASSLGGGLAGAGREQYF.

J is TRBJ1-2 and V is TRBV28, with D uncertain. The CDR3 length is 13 residues. V lost 6 bases to trimming and J lost 1 base, with 9 bases between them. CDR1 is MDHEN and CDR2 is SYDVKM in the germline V gene. CDR3 region: CASSTALNYGYTF. CDR3 sequence (DNA): TGTGCCAGCAGCACAGCCCTTAACTATGGCTACACCTTC.

J is TRBJ2-3 and V is TRBV7-3; TRBD2 might be the D (5 bases). V was trimmed by 3 bases and J by 0 bases, leaving 16 bases between them. The CDR3 consists of 17 residues. Per germline, CDR1 SGHTA and CDR2 FQGTGA. CDR3 DNA sequence: TGTGCCAGCAGCTTTGCCCTCACGCGCGGGAGCACAGATACGCAGTATTTT. This codes for CASSFALTRGSTDTQYF.

The rearrangement links TRBV27 to TRBJ1-1; D possibly corresponds to TRBD1 (5 bases). CDR3 length: 14 amino acids. In germline, CDR1 is MNHEY, CDR2 SMNVEV (reference sequence). Trimming shortened V by 6 bases and J by 4 bases, and 15 bases separated the two germline ends. CDR3 residues: CASRSGGVVTEAFF. CDR3 in DNA: TGTGCCAGCAGGAGCGGGGGGGTTGTCACTGAAGCTTTCTTT.

The rearrangement links TRBV7-2 to TRBJ2-5, with TRBD2 matching 8 bases. This CDR3 has 14 residues. Germline CDR1 and CDR2: SGHTA and FQGNSA. V was clipped by 4 bases and J by 4 bases; unmatched bases: 5. This CDR3 reads CASSSSGGGETQYF. As DNA, the CDR3 is TGTGCCAGCAGCTCCTCCGGGGGGGGAGAGACCCAGTACTTC.

This clone came up once. The chain couples TRBV9 to TRBJ2-7; 7 nucleotides match TRBD2. V lost 0 bases and J lost 3; bases outside the gene matches: 6. The CDR3 is 15 residues long. Germline-derived CDR1 and CDR2 are SGDLS and YYNGEE. CDR3 bases: TGTGCCAGCAGCGTAGGGGGGGGTTGGGGCTACGAGCAGTACTTC. Residues: CASSVGGGWGYEQYF.

The chain combines TRBV10-3 with TRBJ1-1, with D possibly matching TRBD1 (6 bases). There are 15 residues in the CDR3. Per germline, CDR1 ENHRY and CDR2 SYGVKD. The V end lost 8 bases, the J end lost 1 base, and 17 bases lay between the germline ends. The DNA for the CDR3 is TGTGCCATCTGGGGCGGGGGGCAATCGAACACTGAAGCTTTCTTT. Its protein is CAIWGGGQSNTEAFF.

This clone was detected a few times. The V and J genes are TRBV6-5 and TRBJ2-3; 7 bases match TRBD1. After removal of 6 bases from V and 6 bases from J, the junction contained 3 bases not matched to a gene. The CDR3 is 12 residues long. Germline V gene data show CDR1 as MNHEY and CDR2 as SVGAGI. CDR3 DNA sequence: TGTGCCAGCAGCCCGACAGGGGATACGCAGTATTTT. Translated, it gives CASSPTGDTQYF.